This T cell receptor beta chain was profiled in a study of cytomegalovirus exposure and HLA in healthy donors (TCRdb year 2017). Some background on the complete study: In an earlier analysis of under 600 of the donors, 250 to 350 Gb of sequence data and 90 million to 130 million unique TCR beta sequences from some 170 million T cells were reported. The study profiled the T cell repertoires of hundreds of subjects by immunosequencing and related them to cytomegalovirus serostatus. An earlier analysis of nearly 600 of the donors applied high-throughput TCR beta sequencing to assess whether each TCR beta V gene segment acted as functional or pseudogenic. High-throughput TCR immunosequencing, statistical association of individual TCRs with disease status, and machine learning were combined to predict cytomegalovirus infection status. An early release that covered around 590 HLA-typed donors contained around 330 gigabases of sequencing data and tens of millions of unique TCR sequences. A later analysis re-analyzed previously published TCR beta repertoires from 500 to 700 donors and added high-resolution HLA genotyping to study TCR occurrence patterns. In the later analysis, no new phenotypic data were used to find candidate immune exposures; instead, reliance was placed on TCR beta sequences and their occurrence across donors. The study aimed to test whether signatures of past pathogen exposure could be identified by cataloging public T cell receptors. Donor age, sex, ethnicity and CMV serostatus were compiled together with the repertoire data. Besides the first cohort of under 700 subjects, a separate validation cohort made up of 120 different subjects was used. Class I and class II HLA loci were covered by the typing at four-digit resolution. Every discovery cohort repertoire had been produced on one sequencing platform. The number of donors typed differed by locus, with about 629-640 for A, B, C, DRB1 and DQB1, 522 for DQA1, nearly 610 for DPA1, and around 460 for DPB1. Across under 500 genotyped donors of the cohort, an average of 235,054 unique TCR beta nucleotide sequences per donor were sequenced, and 15% to 20% of those sequences were non-productive. About five DR-DQ haplotypes were handled as single units for association and clustering, since linkage in the cohort was strong. Among the approximately 400 genotyped donors, roughly 80% belonged to the genetic ancestry cluster associated with self-reported Caucasian donors. In a later genetic analysis, genome-wide SNP genotypes for 398 of the 666 donors were used, and that subset was treated as a discovery cohort. Broad study findings and their caveats: In a later genetic analysis, fewer N-insertions in productive TCRs were reported among donors in an Asian-associated ancestry cluster than the approximately 670-donor mean. V-gene and J-gene trimming of TCR beta chains was associated with a missense DCLRE1C variant in a later genetic analysis, and the association was replicated in an independent cohort. A later analysis found that TCR association rates varied across HLA loci, with DRB1 alleles showing the most associated TCRs and HLA-C alleles the fewest. Correlated functional status among segregating V segments might be attributable to linkage disequilibrium, but an unknown experimental factor could not be ruled out. Sequencing depth was assumed to be roughly uniform across donors in the presence/absence analyses, though that assumption may not hold. A later analysis reported that several top co-occurrence clusters appeared linked to parvovirus B19, influenza, CMV and Epstein-Barr virus. Because counts were too low, more than 15 rarely observed V segments, including chromosome 9 orphons, were excluded from the earlier analysis of 587 of the donors. A further reported finding was that TCR beta sequences accurately predicted the HLA-A and HLA-B alleles for most subjects in the first cohort. Specific HLA alleles were associated with 15,000 to 20,000 TCR beta sequences at a false discovery rate of 0.05 in a later analysis. The only immune exposure information available for the cohort was CMV serostatus. In a later analysis, most CMV-associated TCR beta chains were found to appear HLA-restricted, with HLA associations seemingly driven largely by CMV exposure. Because HLA typing was missing for some donors at each locus, association tests included only the typed subset. Cytomegalovirus status was reported to be diagnosed by the classifier with high specificity and sensitivity in both the original and validation cohorts. Most TCR sequences were seen in very few donors, while some public TCRs were found in many individuals. Some IMGT-functional V segments, including TRBV6-2 and TRBV6-3, could not be told apart with the 87-base-pair reads, so those segments were excluded. Only TCR beta chains were sequenced in this cohort, and the absence of alpha or paired-chain data limited detectable features. A group of highly shared sequence variants was considered likely to be a technical artifact of the sequencing pipeline. It was suggested by the authors that the approach could potentially be generalized to other disease states and immunological phenotypes. In an earlier analysis of approximately 600 of the donors, most TCR beta V segments were observed in productive rearrangements about 87% or about 30% of the time, broadly matching IMGT annotations. In the study, some 160 TCR beta chains were listed as associated with cytomegalovirus. In vitro tests confirmed that a few of the cytomegalovirus-associated TCR beta chains recognize cytomegalovirus antigens. Assigning TCR associations to individual alleles was difficult when HLA alleles, especially DR and DQ, strongly co-occurred. In a later analysis, HLA-associated TCR beta chains were found to be more clonally expanded and to have lower generation probabilities than equally common non-associated chains.

As concerns this clone: The antigen it recognizes is unknown. Base qualities are not provided; no much larger clone lies one nucleotide away.

The cohort consisted of 600 to 700 healthy bone marrow donors. Cohort members were all nominally healthy when sampled, although unrecorded immune exposures were likely present. The donor was CMV seronegative and was included in the group of over 300 seronegative cohort members. Each donor provided a peripheral blood sample, and peripheral blood mononuclear cells were used for TCR beta sequencing. Genomic DNA extraction from the blood cell samples was performed with the Qiagen DNeasy Blood Extraction Kit. To prepare the library, the immunoSEQ multiplex PCR assay was applied. For the multiplex PCR, a mixture combining 60 forward primers for TCR Vbeta segments and 13 reverse primers for TCR Jbeta segments was used. A multiplex PCR assay on genomic DNA amplified the CDR3 region of rearranged TCR beta genes. The Illumina HiSeq System was used to sequence the amplified TCR beta libraries as 87-base-pair reads. On the study's bioinformatics: A later analysis counted approximately 76 million unique TCR beta chains across the approximately 700 repertoires, and 10 million to 11 million of these chains were shared by at least two donors. A nearest-neighbor algorithm error-corrected the raw reads and collapsed the reads into unique sequences, merging closely related sequences to remove PCR and sequencing errors. V, D and J gene segments were assigned by aligning CDR3 sequences to IMGT reference sequences. For a sequence to be retained, at least a six-nucleotide match to both a V gene segment and a J gene segment was required. Rearrangements were called productive when the CDR3 lacked stop codons and stayed in frame with V and J; all others were non-productive. CDR3 was defined by IMGT convention, running from the second conserved V-encoded cysteine to the conserved J-encoded phenylalanine. Sequences without an unambiguous match to a single V gene segment were excluded from the earlier analysis of over 500 of the donors. An earlier analysis of fewer than 750 of the donors classified V segments as functional when productive rearrangements were above 56.7% and as segregating when the standard deviation between donors was above 5%. A statistical classification framework was built for diagnosing cytomegalovirus status from the catalog of TCR beta chain sequences. In a later analysis, TCR nucleotide sequences were compared against IMGT/GENE-DB human TR gene sequences so that V and J genes could be assigned. In a later analysis, CDR3 sequences and most-parsimonious VDJ recombination scenarios were assigned using the TCRdist pipeline. In a later analysis, each TCR beta chain was defined by its CDR3 amino acid sequence together with its V-gene family, and reads without a unique V-gene family were excluded. A later analysis removed 592 highly shared, low-generation-probability nucleotide sequences to deal with suspected cross-contamination and a sequencing artifact. For each public chain, a later analysis derived a clonal expansion index from normalized ranks of inferred template counts within each repertoire. In a later analysis, generation probabilities were computed with a VDJ recombination model fitted to out-of-frame rearrangements, and the resulting probabilities were checked against IGoR. In a later analysis, TCR-TCR, TCR-HLA and TCR-CMV co-occurrence was scored with hypergeometric tests, and a repertoire-size bias correction was applied to TCR pairs. A later analysis estimated false discovery rates by permuting HLA or CMV assignments 20 times. In a later analysis, co-occurring TCRs were grouped using DBSCAN, with TCRdist sequence similarity added in when clustering inside HLA-allele-positive subsets. For co-occurrence clustering, repertoires with fewer than 30,000 or more than 120,000 public chains were excluded, along with several repertoires with anomalous nucleotide sharing. The clones in this table, taken by TCRdb from immuneACCESS, are in-frame only. Not every clone is retained; where verified, under half of the shortfall comes from an unresolved V gene, and the cause of the rest is unknown. Clone size and V and J calls were adopted from that table, with D and trimming inferred from the DNA. This sample has about 160,000 clones in its table, and just under 80% of those were observed once. The ten largest clonotypes hold about 1.3% of the sample.

Per the germline V gene, SNHLY is the CDR1 and FYNNEI is the CDR2. The CDR3 measures 14 amino acids from cysteine to phenylalanine. The retained sequence is limited to the CDR3, 42 bases, with the frame set at the first base. The germline V end is reduced by 7 bases and the J end by 1 base; junction bases left unmatched: 6. The sequenced sample was PBMCs. The receptor chain draws on TRBV2 and TRBJ1-1, and 7 junctional nucleotides match TRBD1. The TCR was taken from a woman aged 45-65 years in good health and CMV-seronegative. The sequenced DNA: TGTGCCAGCAATTCACAGGGGCGGAACACTGAAGCTTTCTTT. This encodes CASNSQGRNTEAFF. The CDR3 plus the reference TRBV2 and TRBJ1-1 genes for the other parts give the full variable domain: EPEVTQTPSHQVTQMGQEVILRCVPISNHLYFYWYRQILGQKVEFLVSFYNNEISEKSEIFDDQFSVERPDGSNFTLKIRSTKLEDSAMYFCASNSQGRNTEAFFGQGTRLTVV.